This is a list of T cell receptor beta chains from one sample in a study of cytomegalovirus exposure and HLA in healthy donors. Here immunoSEQ multiplex PCR was the method, and the copy in TCRdb shows in-frame clones only, minus some. The sample shows more than 100,000 clones, approximately 80% of them seen only once. Material: PBMCs. These TCRs come from a man aged 45-60 years in good health and CMV-seronegative. The CDR3 runs from the conserved cysteine through the conserved F or W. The order of the fields is J gene, V gene, D gene, clone size, CDR3 protein, CDR3 DNA. D genes are given only for firm matches. Size is stated for part of the rows, as once, few or many counts, or as a class when the clone is expanded.

>TRBJ1-2|TRBV20-1|TRBD1|NA
CSADRGYGYTF
TGCAGTGCGGACAGGGGCTATGGCTACACCTTC
>TRBJ2-7|TRBV7-8|TRBD2|NA
CASTSGGAGLYEQYF
TGTGCCAGCACCTCGGGGGGTGCGGGCCTCTACGAGCAGTACTTC
>TRBJ2-3|TRBV10-3|TRBD2|NA
CAISSGVAGGFTDTQYF
TGTGCCATCAGTTCCGGGGTAGCGGGGGGGTTCACAGATACGCAGTATTTT
>TRBJ1-4|TRBV6-5|TRBD1|NA
CASSYSTGTGKEKLFF
TGTGCCAGCAGTTACTCGACGGGGACAGGGAAAGAAAAACTGTTTTTT
>TRBJ2-1|TRBV9|TRBD1|NA
CASSVGTDNEQFF
TGTGCCAGCAGCGTTGGGACAGACAATGAGCAGTTCTTC
>TRBJ1-4|TRBV15|NA|NA
CATSKTGWGRDEKLFF
TGTGCCACCAGCAAGACAGGTTGGGGGAGAGATGAAAAACTGTTTTTT
>TRBJ2-1|TRBV19|TRBD1|NA
CASSIGDRGGEQFF
TGTGCCAGTAGTATCGGGGACAGGGGGGGAGAGCAGTTCTTC
>TRBJ1-1|TRBV13|NA|NA
CASSFVFNTEAFF
TGTGCCAGCAGCTTCGTGTTCAACACTGAAGCTTTCTTT
>TRBJ2-3|TRBV28|NA|NA
CASSLGAVDTQYF
TGTGCCAGCAGCCTGGGGGCGGTTGATACGCAGTATTTT
>TRBJ1-2|TRBV27|NA|few
CASTKVQGGGGYTF
TGTGCCAGCACCAAAGTCCAGGGAGGAGGAGGCTACACCTTC
>TRBJ1-5|TRBV2|NA|NA
CASRPPDPGYQPQHF
TGTGCCAGCAGGCCGCCCGACCCAGGGTATCAGCCCCAGCATTTT
>TRBJ2-5|TRBV4-1|TRBD1|NA
CASSLTTGGFGTQYF
TGCGCCAGCAGCCTCACGACAGGGGGTTTTGGGACCCAGTACTTC
>TRBJ2-5|TRBV28|TRBD2|NA
CASSTPGLAGAETQYF
TGTGCCAGCAGTACGCCGGGACTAGCGGGAGCAGAGACCCAGTACTTC
>TRBJ2-7|TRBV27|TRBD2|NA
CASSFYRGTSGTRVYEQYF
TGTGCCAGCAGTTTTTATCGGGGGACTAGCGGGACTCGTGTCTACGAGCAGTACTTC
>TRBJ2-7|TRBV6-5|NA|NA
CASSRDFNLYEQYF
TGTGCCAGCAGCCGGGACTTCAATCTCTACGAGCAGTACTTC
>TRBJ1-5|TRBV27|NA|NA
CASSPQWTENQPQHF
TGTGCCAGCAGTCCTCAGTGGACAGAAAATCAGCCCCAGCATTTT
>TRBJ2-7|TRBV7-3|TRBD1|NA
CASSLGTGYLDEQYF
TGTGCCAGCAGCTTAGGGACAGGGTATTTGGACGAGCAGTACTTC
>TRBJ2-1|TRBV19|NA|NA
CASSLRTLSSYNEQFF
TGTGCCAGTAGTCTCAGGACTCTGAGCTCCTACAATGAGCAGTTCTTC
>TRBJ1-1|TRBV19|NA|few
CASSIIRNTEAFF
TGTGCCAGTAGTATAATCCGGAACACTGAAGCTTTCTTT
>TRBJ1-3|TRBV7-8|NA|NA
CASSLEGVRNTIYF
TGTGCCAGCAGCTTAGAAGGGGTTAGAAACACCATATATTTT